This record concerns one TCR beta chain sequence. Its cognate antigen is unknown. Vbeta (60) and Jbeta (13) primers were used in the PCR. Data came from immunoSEQ multiplex PCR; TCRdb stores just in-frame clones and leaves some out. The profile shows roughly 100,000 clones, over 70% of them singletons. The CDR3 covers 16 residues. Trimming pared 0 bases from V and 4 bases from J, leaving 13 bases between. CDR1 is LGHNA and CDR2 is YNFKEQ in the germline V gene. The record originates from a study of cytomegalovirus exposure and HLA in healthy donors. Study findings and constraints: A later analysis linked 15,000 to 20,000 TCR beta sequences to HLA alleles at 0.05 false discovery rate.

The chain combines TRBV4-2 with TRBJ2-1, with a tentative D call TRBD2 (6 bases). The TCR sequence derives from a man younger than 40 in good health and CMV-seronegative. The sequenced material came from PBMCs. CDR3 sequence reads: CASSQDRAGRYNEQFF. DNA of the CDR3: TGTGCCAGCAGCCAAGATCGTGCGGGACGATACAATGAGCAGTTCTTC.